The 31 T cell receptor beta chains presented below share a single source sample, sequenced in a study of early T cells in non-severe SARS-CoV-2 infection. One entry per CDR3 protein, called by TCRdb with MiXCR from the 5' RACE reads. The table includes some 71,000 distinct CDR3 sequences, about an eighth detected once. Source: whole blood, taken at baseline. The receptors stem from an adult who was a healthcare worker with PCR-confirmed SARS-CoV-2 infection or an uninfected control (not recorded which).

The chain combines TRBV2 with TRBJ2-3; TRBD1 is a possible D gene (6 bases). CDR3 length: 14 amino acids. Trimming left V 6 bases short and J 2 bases short, with 12 bases between. CDR1 SNHLY and CDR2 FYNNEI come from the germline V gene. CDR3 residues: CASREDRSTDTQYF. CDR3 bases: TGTGCCAGCAGGGAGGACAGATCCACAGATACGCAGTATTTT. Using reference TRBV2 and TRBJ2-3 for the parts outside the CDR3, the full variable domain is EPEVTQTPSHQVTQMGQEVILRCVPISNHLYFYWYRQILGQKVEFLVSFYNNEISEKSEIFDDQFSVERPDGSNFTLKIRSTKLEDSAMYFCASREDRSTDTQYFGPGTRLTVL.

The chain combines TRBV25-1 with TRBJ2-1; the match to TRBD1 covers 7 bases. From germline, CDR1 is MGHDK and CDR2 SYGVNS. This CDR3 comprises 14 residues. The trim removed 2 bases at V and 5 bases at J, leaving 3 bases unmatched. The CDR3 region is CASSEMGQHNEQFF. CDR3 bases: TGTGCCAGCAGTGAAATGGGACAGCACAATGAGCAGTTCTTC.

This clonotype was counted many times. The chain is built from TRBV3-1 and TRBJ1-1, with D possibly TRBD1 on 5 matching bases. Germline V gene sequence: CDR1 LGHDT, CDR2 YNNKEL (reference sequence). The CDR3 has 16 residues. V shed 0 bases and J shed 2 bases, with 13 bases lying between them. The CDR3 DNA sequence: TGTGCCAGCAGCCAAGATCCTCAGGGCCGAAACACTGAAGCTTTCTTT. Protein product: CASSQDPQGRNTEAFF. Full variable domain (missing parts from reference TRBV3-1 and TRBJ1-1): DTAVSQTPKYLVTQMGNDKSIKCEQNLGHDTMYWYKQDSKKFLKIMFSYNNKELIINETVPNRFSPKSPDKAHLNLHINSLELGDSAVYFCASSQDPQGRNTEAFFGQGTRLTVV.

This clonotype has only a few counts. The chain joins TRBV6-5 to TRBJ1-2; possible D gene TRBD1, 5 bases. Trimming took 5 bases from V and 0 from J, leaving 7 bases between them. The CDR3 loop spans 13 amino acids. Germline V CDR1 and CDR2: MNHEY, SVGAGI. The CDR3 DNA is TGTGCCAGCAGTAGGACACCTAACTATGGCTACACCTTC. Protein sequence: CASSRTPNYGYTF.

This clonotype was detected a few times. The rearrangement links TRBV15 to TRBJ1-6; TRBD1 matches 7 bases. CDR1 and CDR2 (germline): LNHNV, YYDKDF (reference sequence). J gave up 7 bases and V 6 bases, and 9 bases lay outside the gene matches. The CDR3 spans 15 residues. The CDR3 spells CATRGQPSGNSPLHF. CDR3 nucleotide sequence: TGTGCCACCAGGGGACAGCCCTCTGGGAATTCACCCCTCCACTTT.

This clonotype was detected many times. V usage is TRBV11-2 and J usage is TRBJ1-2; 7 bases match TRBD1. Germline loops: CDR1 SGHAT, CDR2 FQNNGV. The CDR3 covers 14 residues. Unmatched junction bases numbered 6, after V lost 6 bases and J lost 2 bases. For the CDR3, the DNA is TGTGCCAGCAGTAAACAGGGGCCCAACTATGGCTACACCTTC. It is translated as CASSKQGPNYGYTF.

In its sample, this clonotype was seen many times. V and J are TRBV5-1 and TRBJ2-7; maybe TRBD2 (6 bases). Germline V lookup: CDR1 SGHRS, CDR2 YFSETQ. This CDR3 spans 14 amino acids. V lost 6 bases and J 2 bases, leaving 15 bases between the germline ends. CDR3 in DNA: TGCGCCAGCAACCCAAATCCGGGAGCCTACGAGCAGTACTTC. It translates to CASNPNPGAYEQYF. The full variable domain, in which reference TRBV5-1 and TRBJ2-7 provide the parts outside the CDR3, is KAGVTQTPRYLIKTRGQQVTLSCSPISGHRSVSWYQQTPGQGLQFLFEYFSETQRNKGNFPGRFSGRQFSNSRSEMNVSTLELGDSALYLCASNPNPGAYEQYFGPGTRLTVT.

The table lists this clonotype with a few counts. The chain has TRBV12-3 or TRBV12-4 and TRBJ1-2; D gene uncertain. The CDR3 contains 13 residues. Trimming left V 1 base short and J 7 bases short, with 10 bases between. CDR3 in DNA: TGTGCCAGCAGTTTAGTACGGGAAATTGGCTACACCTTC. It yields the protein CASSLVREIGYTF.

This clonotype appeared a few times. One junction end disagrees with the germline gene, perhaps due to a read error. The genes are TRBV15 and TRBJ2-3; D call uncertain. The germline V gene has CDR1 LNHNV and CDR2 YYDKDF (reference sequence). The CDR3 covers 13 residues. The CDR3 DNA is TGTGCCACCGGCAGGCCCGGCACAGATACGCAGTATTTT. It translates to CATGRPGTDTQYF. Complete variable domain (other parts from reference TRBV15 and TRBJ2-3): DAMVIQNPRYQVTQFGKPVTLSCSQTLNHNVMYWYQQKSSQAPKLLFHYYDKDFNNEADTPDNFQSRRPNTSFCFLDIRSPGLGDTAMYLCATGRPGTDTQYFGPGTRLTVL.

This chain uses TRBV20-1 with TRBJ2-5, with 7 bases lining up with TRBD1. Unmatched junction bases numbered 11, after V lost 0 bases and J lost 4 bases. This CDR3 spans 16 amino acids. Germline CDR1 and CDR2: DFQATT and SNEGSKA (reference sequence). CDR3 coding DNA: TGCAGTGCTAGAGATCCGCTGACAGGGTCTATAGAGACCCAGTACTTC. It codes for CSARDPLTGSIETQYF.

Many counts were recorded for this clonotype. The chain is built from TRBV9 and TRBJ2-7; 9 bases agree with TRBD2. This CDR3 contains 14 residues. Germline assignment: CDR1 SGDLS and CDR2 YYNGEE. The trim removed 4 bases at V and 2 bases at J, leaving 4 bases unmatched. The CDR3 loop is CASSPSGAPYEQYF. The CDR3 coding sequence is TGTGCCAGCAGCCCTAGCGGGGCCCCCTACGAGCAGTACTTC.

The gene calls are TRBV30 and TRBJ1-2; no clear D. Germline CDR1 reads GTSNPN; CDR2 reads SVGIG (reference sequence). CDR3 length: 12 amino acids. The V end lost 4 bases, the J end lost 5 bases, and 11 bases lay between the germline ends. The CDR3 DNA is TGTGCCTGGAACCAGGAGGGATATGGCTACACCTTC. Translated: CAWNQEGYGYTF.

This clonotype has ten or more counts. The genes are TRBV5-1 and TRBJ2-2; no clear D. The CDR3 is 13 amino acids. Germline assignment: CDR1 SGHRS and CDR2 YFSETQ. The germline V and J ends were trimmed by 0 bases and 8 bases, with 8 bases remaining between them. Here the CDR3 reads CASSLAMAGELFF. DNA for the CDR3: TGCGCCAGCAGCTTGGCCATGGCTGGGGAGCTGTTTTTT.

This clonotype has a handful of counts. The rearrangement joins TRBV3-1 to TRBJ2-1; D gene uncertain. The length of the CDR3 is 12 residues. From germline, CDR1 is LGHDT and CDR2 YNNKEL (reference sequence). The V gene lost 6 bases and the J gene lost 5 bases, with 8 bases spanning the gap. The CDR3, as DNA: TGTGCCAGCAGTCTGACGAACAATGAGCAGTTCTTC. Translated, it gives CASSLTNNEQFF.

This clonotype was seen only a few times. This chain uses TRBV7-2 with TRBJ2-7, with D possibly matching TRBD2 (7 bases). This CDR3 comprises 17 residues. Germline CDR1 and CDR2: SGHTA and FQGNSA. V lost 0 bases and J lost 4, with 19 bases in between. CDR3 sequence: CASSLARLEGRGYEQYF. CDR3 nucleotides: TGTGCCAGCAGCTTAGCGCGTCTCGAAGGGAGGGGGTACGAGCAGTACTTC. The full variable domain, with the rest looked up from reference TRBV7-2 and TRBJ2-7, is GAGVSQSPSNKVTEKGKDVELRCDPISGHTALYWYRQSLGQGLEFLIYFQGNSAPDKSGLPSDRFSAERTGGSVSTLTIQRTQQEDSAVYLCASSLARLEGRGYEQYFGPGTRLTVT.

The chain is built from TRBV20-1 and TRBJ2-1; the match to TRBD2 covers 8 bases. The CDR3 covers 17 residues. Germline V lookup: CDR1 DFQATT, CDR2 SNEGSKA (reference sequence). The trim removed 1 base at V and 5 bases at J, leaving 13 bases unmatched. The CDR3 sequence is CSARGTSLPGGDNEQFF. CDR3 nucleotide sequence: TGCAGTGCTAGAGGGACTAGCCTACCCGGCGGGGACAATGAGCAGTTCTTC.

This clonotype was recorded many times. The rearrangement uses TRBV20-1 and TRBJ2-7; the D is unclear. The germline CDR1 and CDR2 sequences are DFQATT and SNEGSKA (reference sequence). V was cut by 1 base and J by 2 bases, with 3 bases left in between. The CDR3 has 11 amino acids. The CDR3 spells CSARGAYEQYF. For the CDR3, the DNA is TGCAGTGCTAGAGGAGCCTACGAGCAGTACTTC.

This clonotype was detected many times. The rearrangement links TRBV4-1 to TRBJ1-1, with D hard to call. Germline V gives CDR1 MGHRA, CDR2 YSYEKL. The CDR3 has 17 residues. With 1 base removed from V and 1 base from J, the gap between germline ends came to 16 bases. This chain's CDR3 is CASSQGAFERENTEAFF. CDR3 sequence (DNA): TGCGCCAGCAGCCAAGGGGCCTTCGAGAGGGAGAACACTGAAGCTTTCTTT.

This clonotype came up a few times. J is TRBJ1-5 and V is TRBV10-3; D gene unclear. V was shortened by 3 bases and J by 7 bases, with 7 bases between the two germline ends. The V gene's germline CDR1 is ENHRY and CDR2 SYGVKD. CDR3 length: 12 amino acids. CDR3 sequence: CAISEMDQPQHF. DNA of the CDR3: TGTGCCATCAGTGAAATGGACCAGCCCCAGCATTTT.

The J gene is TRBJ1-1, the V gene TRBV12-3 or TRBV12-4, with TRBD1 identical over 10 bases. The ends lost 4 bases at V and 10 bases at J; junction bases unmatched: 9. CDR3 size: 14 residues. The DNA of the CDR3 is TGTGCCAGCAGTTCAGGACAGGGGGAGAGGGGAGCTTTCTTT. Protein product: CASSSGQGERGAFF.

This clonotype was observed a handful of times. This rearrangement joins TRBV25-1 to TRBJ2-3; a possible D gene is TRBD1 (5 bases). Trimming took 4 bases from V and 4 from J, leaving 30 bases between them. Germline-derived CDR1 and CDR2 are MGHDK and SYGVNS. There are 20 residues in the CDR3. CDR3 loop: CASSATSPHGGAIKADTQYF. The CDR3 DNA reads TGTGCCAGCAGTGCAACGTCCCCCCATGGTGGGGCGATAAAGGCAGATACGCAGTATTTT. Filled out from reference TRBV25-1 and TRBJ2-3, the complete variable domain reads EADIYQTPRYLVIGTGKKITLECSQTMGHDKMYWYQQDPGMELHLIHYSYGVNSTEKGDLSSESTVSRIRTEHFPLTLESARPSHTSQYLCASSATSPHGGAIKADTQYFGPGTRLTVL.

This clonotype occurred a few times. This rearrangement joins TRBV7-8 to TRBJ2-2; 8 bases fit TRBD1. CDR3 length: 15 amino acids. Germline V gives CDR1 SGHVS, CDR2 FQNEAQ. The V and J ends lost 4 bases and 6 bases, in that order; junction bases with no gene match: 7. Here the CDR3 reads CASSSQDRVPGELFF. DNA of the CDR3: TGTGCCAGCAGCTCGCAGGACAGGGTCCCCGGGGAGCTGTTTTTT.

This clonotype was seen at least ten times. The rearrangement uses TRBV27 and TRBJ2-3; weak D call: TRBD1 (5 bases). The CDR3 loop spans 15 amino acids. The V end lost 4 bases, the J end lost 1 base, and 12 bases lay between the germline ends. Germline V lookup: CDR1 MNHEY, CDR2 SMNVEV (reference sequence). CDR3 protein: CASSSLTAGTDTQYF. As DNA, the CDR3 is TGTGCCAGCAGTTCTTTGACAGCAGGCACAGATACGCAGTATTTT.

The rearrangement links TRBV20-1 to TRBJ1-4, with D perhaps matching TRBD1 (6 bases). The germline CDR1 and CDR2 sequences are DFQATT and SNEGSKA (reference sequence). Trimming pared 1 base from V and 8 bases from J, leaving 11 bases between. This CDR3 comprises 13 residues. The CDR3 DNA sequence: TGCAGTGCTAGAGGTCAGGGGTTCGAAAAACTGTTTTTT. Protein product: CSARGQGFEKLFF.

This clonotype came up many times. The rearrangement uses TRBV20-1 and TRBJ1-1; weak D call: TRBD1 (6 bases). This CDR3 has 15 amino acids. The germline CDR1 and CDR2 sequences are DFQATT and SNEGSKA (reference sequence). V was trimmed by 3 bases and J by 2 bases, leaving 16 bases between them. The CDR3 sequence: CSARVGGAYNTEAFF. Written as DNA, the CDR3 is TGCAGTGCTAGGGTTGGGGGCGCTTATAACACTGAAGCTTTCTTT.

This rearrangement joins TRBV11-2 to TRBJ1-4, with D tentatively TRBD1 (6 bases). This CDR3 is built from 14 residues. CDR1 SGHAT and CDR2 FQNNGV come from the germline V gene. Trimming left V 5 bases short and J 6 bases short, with 13 bases between. CDR3 DNA: TGTGCCAGCAGCAAAACAGGGTATGATGAAAAACTGTTTTTT. This gives the protein CASSKTGYDEKLFF.

This clonotype turned up a few times. CDR3 coding DNA: TGTGCCAGCAGTCCTCTCAGGGGGCTAGTTGGTAGGAACACTGAAGCTTTCTTT. Encoded protein: CASSPLRGLVGRNTEAFF. V and J are TRBV27 and TRBJ1-1, with 8 positions matching TRBD1. The CDR3 spans 18 residues. Germline values: CDR1 MNHEY, CDR2 SMNVEV (reference sequence). The ends lost 5 bases at V and 1 base at J; junction bases unmatched: 15.

This clonotype was seen many times. This chain links TRBV7-3 with TRBJ2-7, with D possibly being TRBD1 (6 bases). CDR3 length: 13 residues. Trimming removed 2 bases from V and 7 bases from J, with 12 bases in between. The germline V gene has CDR1 SGHTA and CDR2 FQGTGA. DNA for the CDR3: TGTGCCAGCAGCTTAGACAGGTTAGGGGAGCAGTACTTC. As protein: CASSLDRLGEQYF.

The CDR3 region is CASSGQGRGEQYF. For the CDR3, the DNA is TGCGCCAGCAGCGGGCAGGGGCGAGGCGAGCAGTACTTC. The genes are TRBV5-1 and TRBJ2-7; D might be TRBD1 (6 bases). V lost 4 bases and J lost 6, with 14 bases in between. This CDR3 comprises 13 residues. CDR1 and CDR2 from the germline V gene are SGHRS and YFSETQ.

On this clonotype: A much bigger clone sits one base away, suggesting this may be a read error. The chain joins TRBV2 to TRBJ1-6; TRBD1 matches at 7 bases. This CDR3 contains 14 residues. Germline CDR1 is SNHLY and CDR2 is FYNNEI. The V segment lost 6 bases and the J segment 7 bases; nucleotides outside the gene matches: 6. The CDR3 spells CASSVTGSNSPLHF. For the CDR3, the DNA is TGTGCCAGCAGCGTGACAGGGAGCAATTCACCCCTCCACTTT.

The CDR3 protein is CASSWGRGTEAFF. In DNA, the CDR3 is TGTGCCAGCAGCTGGGGGAGGGGCACTGAAGCTTTCTTT. The chain carries TRBV12-3 or TRBV12-4 and TRBJ1-1, with D perhaps TRBD1 (5 bases). The CDR3 has 13 residues. Trimming shortened V by 6 bases and J by 4 bases, and 12 bases separated the two germline ends.